The clone carrying this T cell receptor beta chain has more than one count but fewer than ten. Its specificity is unknown. For TCRbeta, the library was prepared with unique molecular identifiers. TCRdb called the PCR reads again in MiXCR, with one record for every CDR3 protein. This sample has about 980,000 distinct CDR3 sequences, with about 26% found just once. These data come from a study of T-cell reconstitution after alpha-beta-depleted transplantation in children. The germline V and J ends were trimmed by 7 bases and 5 bases, with 15 bases remaining between them. This CDR3 has 14 amino acids. Study observations and caveats: TCRbeta diversity was high at day 60 in some patients (a result of surviving recipient T cells and thymic progenitors). T-cell numbers and diversity one year post-transplant derived largely from freshly generated T cells. Approximately two months post-transplant, alpha-beta T cells reportedly originated from several hundred expanded graft clones.

Sequencing was performed on PBMCs, mostly from graft donor cells, taken 360 days after TCRalphabeta/CD19-depleted stem cell transplant. This chain joins TRBV12-3 or TRBV12-4 and TRBJ2-1; D unresolved. The source is a boy in the first two years of life who had a stem cell transplant for SCID, so the T cells may come from the graft donor. The CDR3 DNA is TGTGCCAGCATGGAAGGGATGCAACACAATGAGCAGTTCTTC. Its protein is CASMEGMQHNEQFF.